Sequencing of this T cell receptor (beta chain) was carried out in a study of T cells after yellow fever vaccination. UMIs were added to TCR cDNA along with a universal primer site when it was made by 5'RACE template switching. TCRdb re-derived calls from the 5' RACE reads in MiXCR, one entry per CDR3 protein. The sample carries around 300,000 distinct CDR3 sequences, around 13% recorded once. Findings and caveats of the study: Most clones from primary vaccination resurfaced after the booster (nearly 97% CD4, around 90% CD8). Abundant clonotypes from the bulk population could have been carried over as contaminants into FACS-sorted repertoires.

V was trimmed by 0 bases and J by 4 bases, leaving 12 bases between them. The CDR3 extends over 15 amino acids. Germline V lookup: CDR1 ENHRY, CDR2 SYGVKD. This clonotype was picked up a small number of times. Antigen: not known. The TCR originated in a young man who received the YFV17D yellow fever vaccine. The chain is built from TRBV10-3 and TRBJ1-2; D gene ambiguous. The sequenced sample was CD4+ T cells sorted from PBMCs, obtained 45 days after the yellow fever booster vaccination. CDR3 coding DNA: TGTGCCATCAGTGAGTCGGGCGACGGCCGCTATGGCTACACCTTC. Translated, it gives CAISESGDGRYGYTF.